Following are 24 T cell receptor beta chains from one sample sequenced in a study of spatial heterogeneity in lung cancer (dated by TCRdb to the late 2010s). Beyond this particular receptor, the publication reports: A correlation was observed between the number of expanded intratumoral alpha and beta TCRs and the tumor nonsynonymous mutation count.

The library was produced with 5' RACE. Instrument on record: NextSeq 500. The public reads were reprocessed in TCRdb via fastp at Q25 and MiXCR, keeping in-frame beta chains. Identical CDR3 protein sequences are pooled into one entry, listed with their most common genes and DNA. This sample comprises 2,000 to 2,500 distinct CDR3 sequences, less than 3% of them detected only once. About 9.8% of the sample belongs to the ten largest clones. In the paper's terms, the time point label means: sample taken at primary tumor resection. What these receptors recognize is not known. The starting material was lung tumor tissue, obtained at surgery. The receptors here all came from a male donor with early-stage non-small cell lung cancer.

This clonotype showed up many times. A much bigger clone sits one base away, suggesting this may be a read error. V is TRBV19 and J is TRBJ1-6; no clear D. The length of the CDR3 is 13 residues. V gave up 6 bases and J gave up 7 bases, with 10 bases separating them. The germline gives CDR1 LNHDA, CDR2 SQIVND (reference sequence). Here the CDR3 DNA reads TGTGCCAGTAGCCCGACGAGCAATTCACCCCTCCACTTT. This translates into CASSPTSNSPLHF.

This clonotype is categorized as medium-sized. The chain is built from TRBV7-3 and TRBJ1-1; 8 bases fit TRBD1. The CDR3 covers 14 residues. V gave up 5 bases and J gave up 2 bases; unmatched junction bases: 4. Per the germline V gene, CDR1 is SGHTA and CDR2 is FQGTGA. CDR3 sequence (DNA): TGTGCCAGCAGCACTGGACAGGGAAACACTGAAGCTTTCTTT. This translates into CASSTGQGNTEAFF.

By share, this clonotype ranks as medium-sized (0.01 to 0.1%). This chain uses TRBV5-1 with TRBJ2-7, with 7 bases lining up with TRBD1. This CDR3 region has 12 residues. Germline loops: CDR1 SGHRS, CDR2 YFSETQ. Trimming removed 4 bases from V and 5 bases from J; junction bases left unmatched: 3. The CDR3 DNA reads TGCGCCAGCAGCCCCGACAGGGACGAGCAGTACTTC. Translating it yields CASSPDRDEQYF.

In its sample, this clonotype ranks as medium-sized. This chain connects TRBV5-1 to TRBJ2-7, with 8 bases aligning to TRBD1. This CDR3 spans 15 amino acids. V lost 5 bases to trimming and J lost 3 bases; unmatched junction nucleotides: 10. Germline V gene data show CDR1 as SGHRS and CDR2 as YFSETQ. The CDR3: CASSPTGGQNYEQYF. CDR3 DNA sequence: TGCGCCAGCAGTCCCACAGGGGGTCAGAACTACGAGCAGTACTTC.

This clonotype is judged large. The V gene is TRBV7-9, the J gene TRBJ1-2; maybe TRBD1 (5 bases). V was trimmed by 5 bases and J by 0 bases, leaving 7 bases between them. From germline, CDR1 is SEHNR and CDR2 FQNEAQ (reference sequence). The CDR3 consists of 13 residues. DNA of the CDR3: TGTGCCAGCAGCCAAGGGGCTAACTATGGCTACACCTTC. Translated: CASSQGANYGYTF. The entire variable domain, with the rest obtained from reference TRBV7-9 and TRBJ1-2, is as follows: DTGVSQNPRHKITKRGQNVTFRCDPISEHNRLYWYRQTLGQGPEFLTYFQNEAQLEKSRLLSDRFSAERPKGSFSTLEIQRTEQGDSAMYLCASSQGANYGYTFGSGTRLTVV.

Concerning this clonotype itself: Being one base from a much bigger clone, this may be a read error. V and J are TRBV30 and TRBJ1-1; D call uncertain. Trimming shortened V by 0 bases and J by 1 base, and 6 bases separated the two germline ends. Looked up from germline, CDR1 is GTSNPN and CDR2 is SVGIG (reference sequence). The length of the CDR3 is 13 residues. The CDR3 bases are TGTGCCTGGAGTGTGGTAGGGAACACTGAAGCTTTCTTT. This codes for CAWSVVGNTEAFF.

In its sample, this clonotype is medium-sized. This chain joins TRBV11-2 and TRBJ2-2; D is unclear. The CDR3 has 15 amino acids. V was shortened by 3 bases and J by 2 bases, with 10 bases between the two germline ends. The germline CDR1 and CDR2 sequences are SGHAT and FQNNGV. In nucleotides, the CDR3 is TGTGCCAGCAGCTTTAATACGGCAAACACCGGGGAGCTGTTTTTT. Translating it yields CASSFNTANTGELFF. Variable domain in full (rest from reference TRBV11-2 and TRBJ2-2): EAGVAQSPRYKIIEKRQSVAFWCNPISGHATLYWYQQILGQGPKLLIQFQNNGVVDDSQLPKDRFSAERLKGVDSTLKIQPAKLEDSAVYLCASSFNTANTGELFFGEGSRLTVL.

By sample fraction, this clonotype is medium-sized. A read error is possible here, since a much larger clone lies one base away. V is TRBV5-8 and J is TRBJ2-2; D is undetermined. V shed 0 bases and J shed 4 bases, with 4 bases lying between them. The CDR3 length is 13 residues. CDR1 and CDR2 (germline): SGHTS, YDEGEE. CDR3 DNA: TGTGCCAGCAGCTTGGAGGGCACCGGGGAGCTGTTTTTT. Protein: CASSLEGTGELFF.

By sample share, this clonotype is large. The chain has TRBV20-1 and TRBJ2-3; 9 bases are shared with TRBD2. J lost 1 base, V lost 8 bases, and 7 bases had no gene match. The CDR3 has 14 amino acids. Germline CDR1 DFQATT, CDR2 SNEGSKA (reference sequence). CDR3 coding DNA: TGCAGTCTCATAGCGGGAGTGGGCACAGATACGCAGTATTTT. It codes for CSLIAGVGTDTQYF.

There are many counts of this clonotype. This sequence joins TRBV5-1 and TRBJ2-7; D uncertain. Germline V lookup: CDR1 SGHRS, CDR2 YFSETQ. The CDR3 totals 15 residues. Trimming took 2 bases from V and 2 from J, leaving 14 bases between them. As DNA, the CDR3 is TGCGCCAGCAGCTTTTCAAACCAGTTACCCTACGAGCAGTACTTC. It is translated as CASSFSNQLPYEQYF.

By proportion, this clonotype is medium-sized (0.01 to 0.1%). This chain links TRBV24-1 with TRBJ1-1; D ambiguous. Germline assignment: CDR1 KGHDR and CDR2 SFDVKD. The CDR3 runs to 11 residues. V lost 3 bases and J 7 bases, leaving 5 bases between the germline ends. For the CDR3, the DNA is TGTGCCACCAGTGATGGGATTGAAGCTTTCTTT. Amino acids: CATSDGIEAFF.

This clonotype qualifies as medium-sized. The chain combines TRBV24-1 with TRBJ2-1; either TRBD1 or TRBD2 may fit D (5 bases each). CDR1 KGHDR and CDR2 SFDVKD come from the germline V gene. This CDR3 contains 13 residues. Trimming removed 9 bases at V and 6 bases at J, with 14 bases between. The CDR3 is CATLGTSGNEQFF. Written as DNA, the CDR3 is TGTGCCACCCTCGGGACGTCTGGCAATGAGCAGTTCTTC.

This clonotype was seen ten or more times. This sequence joins TRBV7-9 and TRBJ2-5; D is uncertain. CDR1 SEHNR and CDR2 FQNEAQ come from the germline V gene (reference sequence). Trimming took 4 bases from V and 2 from J, leaving 2 bases between them. CDR3 length: 11 amino acids. DNA for the CDR3: TGTGCCAGCAGCTCGCAAGAGACCCAGTACTTC. This encodes CASSSQETQYF.

This clonotype is medium-sized in the sample. This sequence joins TRBV5-1 and TRBJ2-5, with D perhaps being TRBD1 or TRBD2 (6 bases each). This CDR3 contains 19 residues. The V and J ends lost 3 bases and 5 bases respectively, with 29 bases between them. CDR1 is SGHRS and CDR2 is YFSETQ in the germline V gene. CDR3 DNA sequence: TGCGCCAGCAGCTCCGGGGGTCGGGGGCTGAGGGTTATGGAGGAGACCCAGTACTTC. This sequence encodes CASSSGGRGLRVMEETQYF. Full variable domain (missing parts from reference TRBV5-1 and TRBJ2-5): KAGVTQTPRYLIKTRGQQVTLSCSPISGHRSVSWYQQTPGQGLQFLFEYFSETQRNKGNFPGRFSGRQFSNSRSEMNVSTLELGDSALYLCASSSGGRGLRVMEETQYFGPGTRLLVL.

In its sample, this clonotype was seen many times. A much larger clone differs by one base, so this may be a read error. The genes are TRBV29-1 and TRBJ1-1; D remains unclear. This CDR3 is 15 amino acids long. Per germline, CDR1 SQVTM and CDR2 ANQGSEA. Trimming took 4 bases from V and 1 from J, leaving 16 bases between them. The CDR3 DNA is TGCAGCGTTGTGGGTCAGGATACTAGGAACACTGAAGCTTTCTTT. Protein sequence: CSVVGQDTRNTEAFF.

By sample fraction, this clonotype is large. The rearrangement links TRBV4-1 to TRBJ1-1; the D is unclear. Trimming took 0 bases from V and 4 from J, leaving 12 bases between them. CDR1 and CDR2 from the germline V gene are MGHRA and YSYEKL. The CDR3 loop spans 15 amino acids. The CDR3 here is CASSQEVGFGTEAFF. The CDR3 DNA reads as TGCGCCAGCAGCCAAGAAGTCGGTTTCGGCACTGAAGCTTTCTTT.

This clonotype is labeled medium-sized. The genes are TRBV29-1 and TRBJ1-2; D gene uncertain. This CDR3 region has 12 residues. Germline V gene lookup returns CDR1 SQVTM and CDR2 ANQGSEA. V lost 0 bases and J lost 11, with 13 bases in between. CDR3 DNA sequence: TGCAGCGTTGAAGATCTAGGGCTTAAATACACCTTC. It yields the protein CSVEDLGLKYTF.

This clonotype is termed medium-sized (0.01 to 0.1%). The rearrangement links TRBV5-6 to TRBJ2-3, with 7 bases identical to TRBD1. Trimming took 3 bases from V and 4 from J; bases not matched to a gene: 8. The CDR3 totals 15 residues. The germline V gene encodes CDR1 SGHDT and CDR2 YYEEEE. The CDR3 region is CASSSQGESADTQYF. The CDR3 nucleotides read TGTGCCAGCAGCTCGCAGGGGGAAAGTGCAGATACGCAGTATTTT.

Ten or more counts support this clonotype. A much larger clone lies one base from this, so it may be a read error. The CDR3 loop reads CASSLEGGNTEAFF. The CDR3 DNA sequence: TGTGCCAGCAGCTTAGAAGGGGGGAACACTGAAGCTTTCTTT. This chain links TRBV7-9 with TRBJ1-1, with D possibly matching TRBD1 (6 bases). The V gene lost 1 base and the J gene lost 1 base, with 7 bases spanning the gap. The CDR3 is 14 amino acids. In germline, CDR1 is SEHNR, CDR2 FQNEAQ (reference sequence). The entire variable domain, with the rest obtained from reference TRBV7-9 and TRBJ1-1, is as follows: DTGVSQNPRHKITKRGQNVTFRCDPISEHNRLYWYRQTLGQGPEFLTYFQNEAQLEKSRLLSDRFSAERPKGSFSTLEIQRTEQGDSAMYLCASSLEGGNTEAFFGQGTRLTVV.

By its share, this clonotype is large (0.1 to 1%). V gene TRBV30 combines with J gene TRBJ2-1; the D gene is possibly TRBD2 (6 bases). Per the germline V gene, CDR1 is GTSNPN and CDR2 is SVGIG (reference sequence). The length of the CDR3 is 14 residues. Trimming removed 3 bases from V and 1 base from J, with 10 bases in between. The CDR3 nucleotides read TGTGCCTGGAGAAGAGCGGGTTCCTACAATGAGCAGTTCTTC. Translated, it gives CAWRRAGSYNEQFF.

In this sample, this clonotype is medium-sized (0.01 to 0.1%). The V call is TRBV5-4, the J call TRBJ2-7, with D perhaps matching TRBD1 (5 bases). CDR1 and CDR2 from the germline V gene are SGHNT and YYREEE (reference sequence). This CDR3 has 16 residues. V dropped 0 bases and J dropped 0 bases, with 13 bases sitting between them. The CDR3 loop is CASSLALDRSSYEQYF. CDR3 sequence (DNA): TGTGCCAGCAGCTTGGCCTTAGACAGAAGCTCCTACGAGCAGTACTTC.

Sample share makes this clonotype large (0.1 to 1%). The chain uses TRBV7-8 and TRBJ2-6, with D possibly being TRBD1 or TRBD2 (6 bases each). V lost 2 bases and J 8 bases, leaving 13 bases between the germline ends. The CDR3 runs to 15 residues. CDR1 is SGHVS, CDR2 FQNEAQ, per germline. The CDR3 loop is CASSLRGVGTNVLTF. The CDR3 nucleotides are TGTGCCAGCAGCTTAAGGGGGGTAGGAACCAACGTCCTGACTTTC.

This clonotype was detected many times. V and J are TRBV20-1 and TRBJ2-1, with 13 bases identical to TRBD2. In germline, CDR1 is DFQATT, CDR2 SNEGSKA (reference sequence). With 7 bases clipped from V and 12 bases from J, the junction kept 9 bases outside the gene matches. The CDR3 is 13 amino acids. CDR3 sequence reads: CSVAGLAGTGQFF. CDR3 coding DNA: TGCAGTGTTGCGGGACTAGCGGGGACGGGGCAGTTCTTC.

By its share, this clonotype is medium-sized. The V gene is TRBV10-3, the J gene TRBJ2-3, with a tentative D call TRBD1 (5 bases). V was clipped by 0 bases and J by 1 base, with 11 bases between them. The germline CDR1 and CDR2 sequences are ENHRY and SYGVKD. There are 16 residues in the CDR3. This chain's CDR3 is CAISESGAGRTDTQYF. CDR3 DNA: TGTGCCATCAGTGAGTCAGGGGCTGGTCGCACAGATACGCAGTATTTT.